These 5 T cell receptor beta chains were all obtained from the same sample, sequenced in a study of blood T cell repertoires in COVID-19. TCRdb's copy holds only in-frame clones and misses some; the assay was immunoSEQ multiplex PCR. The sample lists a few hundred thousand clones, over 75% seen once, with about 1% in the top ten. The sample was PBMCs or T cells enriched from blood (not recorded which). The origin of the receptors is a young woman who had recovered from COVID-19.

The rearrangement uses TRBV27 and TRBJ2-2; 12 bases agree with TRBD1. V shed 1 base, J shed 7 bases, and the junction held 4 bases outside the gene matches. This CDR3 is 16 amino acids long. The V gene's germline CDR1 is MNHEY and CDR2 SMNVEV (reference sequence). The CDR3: CASSLLGQGAIGELFF. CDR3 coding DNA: TGTGCCAGCAGTTTATTGGGACAGGGGGCAATCGGGGAGCTGTTTTTT.

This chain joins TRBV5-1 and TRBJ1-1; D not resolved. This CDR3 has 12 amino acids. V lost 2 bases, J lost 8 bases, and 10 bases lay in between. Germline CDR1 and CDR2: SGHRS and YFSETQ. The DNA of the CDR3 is TGCGCCAGCAGCTTTAACGCTAAGGAAGCTTTCTTT. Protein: CASSFNAKEAFF.

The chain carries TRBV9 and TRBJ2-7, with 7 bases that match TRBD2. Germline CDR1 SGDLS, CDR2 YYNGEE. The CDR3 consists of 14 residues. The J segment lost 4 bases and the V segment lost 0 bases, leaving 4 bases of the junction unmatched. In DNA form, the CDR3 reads TGTGCCAGCAGCGTAGGGGACTATACTTACGAGCAGTACTTC. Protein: CASSVGDYTYEQYF.

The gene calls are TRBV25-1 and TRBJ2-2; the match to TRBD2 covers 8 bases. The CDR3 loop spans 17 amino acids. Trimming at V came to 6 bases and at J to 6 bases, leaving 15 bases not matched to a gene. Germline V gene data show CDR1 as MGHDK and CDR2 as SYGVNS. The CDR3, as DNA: TGTGCCAGCAGGGACGTTTCGAGCGGGGGATCAGCCGGGGAGCTGTTTTTT. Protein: CASRDVSSGGSAGELFF.

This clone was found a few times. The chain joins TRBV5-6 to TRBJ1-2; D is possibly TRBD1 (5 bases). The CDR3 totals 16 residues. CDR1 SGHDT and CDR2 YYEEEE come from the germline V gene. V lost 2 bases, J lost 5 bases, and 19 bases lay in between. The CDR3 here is CASSFAGLNLFYGYTF. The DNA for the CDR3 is TGTGCCAGCAGCTTTGCGGGGCTTAATCTTTTTTATGGCTACACCTTC.